This T cell receptor beta chain came from a study of memory CD4+ T cells and cytomegalovirus serostatus. Profiled with immunoSEQ multiplex PCR; TCRdb holds only in-frame clones, not every one. The sample includes some 53,000 clones, roughly 78% of them seen just once. Single viable CD3+CD4+CD8-CD45RO+ cells were sorted as the memory CD4+ T cells. Serostatus was set by detecting CMV pp150, pp28, p38, p52 IgG. The sequencing input was memory CD4+ T cells from blood. The sequence was collected from an adult in good health and CMV-seronegative.

The CDR3 region has the DNA TGTGCCAGCAGCCAAGATCTATCGGGGAAAAGCTATGGCTACACCTTC. Amino acid sequence: CASSQDLSGKSYGYTF. The chain has TRBV4-2 and TRBJ1-2; D is uncertain. The germline CDR1 and CDR2 sequences are LGHNA and YNFKEQ. There are 16 residues in the CDR3. The V gene lost 0 bases and the J gene lost 4 bases, with 15 bases spanning the gap.